This T cell receptor (beta chain) derives from a study of early T cells in non-severe SARS-CoV-2 infection. Individual cDNA molecules received unique molecular identifiers. TCRdb reprocessed the 5' RACE reads via MiXCR and lists one record per CDR3 protein. The data hold approximately 69,000 distinct CDR3 sequences, with 10% to 15% observed a single time. Trimming at V came to 1 base and at J to 4 bases, leaving 4 bases not matched to a gene. Per the germline V gene, CDR1 is SGHDN and CDR2 is FVKESK. There are 16 residues in the CDR3. Study-wide results and caveats: Matching results from VDJdb favored anti-spike CD8 responses, leaving private and CD4 specificities undetected.

A word on this clonotype: The antigen is not known.

The sequencing input was whole blood. This clonotype was obtained from an adult who was a healthcare worker with PCR-confirmed SARS-CoV-2 infection or an uninfected control (not recorded which). The chain uses TRBV14 and TRBJ2-5; the match to TRBD1 covers 12 bases. The CDR3 DNA sequence: TGTGCCAGCAGCCAAGGGGGACAGGGGGCAGGAGAGACCCAGTACTTC. Amino acids: CASSQGGQGAGETQYF. Together with reference TRBV14 and TRBJ2-5, the CDR3 gives the full variable domain: EAGVTQFPSHSVIEKGQTVTLRCDPISGHDNLYWYRRVMGKEIKFLLHFVKESKQDESGMPNNRFLAERTGGTYSTLKVQPAELEDSGVYFCASSQGGQGAGETQYFGPGTRLLVL.